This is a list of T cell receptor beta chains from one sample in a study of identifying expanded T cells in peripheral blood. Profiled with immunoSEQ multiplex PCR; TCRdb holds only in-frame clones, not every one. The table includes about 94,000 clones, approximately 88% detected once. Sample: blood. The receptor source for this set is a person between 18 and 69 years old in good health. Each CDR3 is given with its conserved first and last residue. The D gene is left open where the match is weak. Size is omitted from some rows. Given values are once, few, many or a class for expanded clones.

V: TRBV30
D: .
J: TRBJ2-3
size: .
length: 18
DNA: TGTGCCTGGAGTGTTGGTAGCGTGTATGGCGGTAACACAGATACGCAGTATTTT
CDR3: CAWSVGSVYGGNTDTQYF

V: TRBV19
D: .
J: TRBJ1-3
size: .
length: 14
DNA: TGTGCCAGTAGTGGGTCTTCTATAGGAAACACCATATATTTT
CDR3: CASSGSSIGNTIYF

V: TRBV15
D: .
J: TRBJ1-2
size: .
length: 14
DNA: TGTGCCACCAGCAGTCCCAGGGCTTTCTATGGCTACACCTTC
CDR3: CATSSPRAFYGYTF

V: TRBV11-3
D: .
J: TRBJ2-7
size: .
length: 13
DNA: TGTGCCAGCAGCTTAAGCCTCTCCTACGAGCAGTACTTC
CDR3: CASSLSLSYEQYF

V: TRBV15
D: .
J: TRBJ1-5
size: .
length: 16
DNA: TGTGCCACCAGCAGAGTAGCCTCAGGGACCAATCAGCCCCAGCATTTT
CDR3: CATSRVASGTNQPQHF

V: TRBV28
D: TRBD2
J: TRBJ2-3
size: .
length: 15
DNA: TGTGCCAGCAGTCCTAGCGGGGGTGCCAAGGATACGCAGTATTTT
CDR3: CASSPSGGAKDTQYF

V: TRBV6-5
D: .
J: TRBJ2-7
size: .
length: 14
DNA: TGTGCCAGCACCTTAGATTTTGACAGCCACGAGCAGTACTTC
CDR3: CASTLDFDSHEQYF

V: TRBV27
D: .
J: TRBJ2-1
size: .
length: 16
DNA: TGTGCCAGCAGTTTAGGAGTTCTGGGGGCAAGCAATGAGCAGTTCTTC
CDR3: CASSLGVLGASNEQFF

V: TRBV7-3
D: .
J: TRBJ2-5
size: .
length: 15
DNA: TGTGCCAGCAGCTTGGGGGGAGATAACCAAGAGACCCAGTACTTC
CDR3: CASSLGGDNQETQYF

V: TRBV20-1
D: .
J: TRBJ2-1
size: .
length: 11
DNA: TGCAGTGCTAGACAGTTAAATGAGCAGTTCTTC
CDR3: CSARQLNEQFF

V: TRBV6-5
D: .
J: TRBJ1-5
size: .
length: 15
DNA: TGTGCCAGCAGGTCGCGGGCTTTCGGCATTCAGCCCCAGCATTTT
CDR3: CASRSRAFGIQPQHF

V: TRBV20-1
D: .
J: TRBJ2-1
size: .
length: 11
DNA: TGCAGTTATTGGGGGAACAGTGAGCAGTTCTTC
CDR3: CSYWGNSEQFF

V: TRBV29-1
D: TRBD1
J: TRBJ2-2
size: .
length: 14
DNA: TGCAGCGCCCGACAGGGGTCGAACACCGGGGAGCTGTTTTTT
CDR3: CSARQGSNTGELFF

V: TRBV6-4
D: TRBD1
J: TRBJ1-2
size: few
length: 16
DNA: TGTGCCAGCAGTGACGGGAACAGGGGGCGAAACTATGGCTACACCTTC
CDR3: CASSDGNRGRNYGYTF

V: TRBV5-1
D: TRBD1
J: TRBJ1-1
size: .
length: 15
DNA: TGCGCCAGCAGCAACGGACAGGGATTGAACACTGAAGCTTTCTTT
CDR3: CASSNGQGLNTEAFF

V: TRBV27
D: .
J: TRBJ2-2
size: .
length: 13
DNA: TGTGCCAGCAGTCCCCAACTGGGCGGGGAGCTGTTTTTT
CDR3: CASSPQLGGELFF

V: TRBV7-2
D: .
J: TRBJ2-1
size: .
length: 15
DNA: TGTGCCAGCAGCTTAGCAGGGCGGGACTACAATGAGCAGTTCTTC
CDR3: CASSLAGRDYNEQFF

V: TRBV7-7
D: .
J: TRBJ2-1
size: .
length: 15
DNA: TGTGCCAGCAGTCCTAAGGCGGGTTCCTACAATGAGCAGTTCTTC
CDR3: CASSPKAGSYNEQFF

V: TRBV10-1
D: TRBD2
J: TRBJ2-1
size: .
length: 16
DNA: TGCGCCAGCGCACCGGGGACTAGCGGAATTTACAATGAGCAGTTCTTC
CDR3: CASAPGTSGIYNEQFF

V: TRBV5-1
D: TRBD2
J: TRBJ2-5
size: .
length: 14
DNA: TGCGCCAGCAGCTTTTCGGAACGCGGGGGGGCCCAGTACTTC
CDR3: CASSFSERGGAQYF

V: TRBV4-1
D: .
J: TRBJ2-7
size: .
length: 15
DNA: TGCGCCAGCAGCCAAGGGACGGAGAGCTCCTACGAGCAGTACTTC
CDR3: CASSQGTESSYEQYF

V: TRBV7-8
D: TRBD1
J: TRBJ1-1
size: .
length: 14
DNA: TGTGCCAGCAGCTCGAGGACAGGGGGGACTGAAGCTTTCTTT
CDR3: CASSSRTGGTEAFF

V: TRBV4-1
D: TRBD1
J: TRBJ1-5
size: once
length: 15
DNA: TGCGCCAGCAGGGAAGCGACAGGGGTGTATCAGCCCCAGCATTTT
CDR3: CASREATGVYQPQHF

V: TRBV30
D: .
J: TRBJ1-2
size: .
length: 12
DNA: TGTGCCTGGACCCCTCCGGGGGATGGCTACACCTTC
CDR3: CAWTPPGDGYTF

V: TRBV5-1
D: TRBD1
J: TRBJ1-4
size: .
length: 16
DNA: TGCGCCAGCAGCAGGGGACAGTCTGGAGCTAATGAAAAACTGTTTTTT
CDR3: CASSRGQSGANEKLFF

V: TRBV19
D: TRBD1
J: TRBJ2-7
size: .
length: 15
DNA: TGTGCCAGTAGCTCATGGGACAGGGGCTTCTACGAGCAGTACTTC
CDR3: CASSSWDRGFYEQYF

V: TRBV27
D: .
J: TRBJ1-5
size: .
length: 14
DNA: TGTGCCAGCAGTTTATCAGGGTTGATGCAGCCCCAGCATTTT
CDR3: CASSLSGLMQPQHF

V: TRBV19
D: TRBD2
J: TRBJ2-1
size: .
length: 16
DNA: TGTGCCACCTCCAGCGGGAGGATTGGGCCCTACAATGAGCAGTTCTTC
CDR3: CATSSGRIGPYNEQFF

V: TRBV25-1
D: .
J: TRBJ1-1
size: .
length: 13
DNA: TGTGCCAGCAGTGAATTAAGGGGCCAGGAATCTTTCTTT
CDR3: CASSELRGQESFF

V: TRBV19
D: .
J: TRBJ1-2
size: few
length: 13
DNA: TGTGCCAGTAGTCCGACAGGCTTCTATGGCTACACCTTC
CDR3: CASSPTGFYGYTF

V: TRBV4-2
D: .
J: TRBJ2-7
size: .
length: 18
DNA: TGTGCCAGCAGCCAAGAAGTATATGGTCGAAGGCGAGGATACGAGCAGTACTTC
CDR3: CASSQEVYGRRRGYEQYF

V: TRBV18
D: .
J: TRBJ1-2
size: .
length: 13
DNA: TGTGCCAGCTCACCAGGCGATAACTATGGCTACACCTTC
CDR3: CASSPGDNYGYTF

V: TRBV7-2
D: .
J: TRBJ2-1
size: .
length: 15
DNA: TGTGCCAGCAGCTTAGTAGCCCCGCCCTCGAGTGAGCAGTTCTTC
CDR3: CASSLVAPPSSEQFF

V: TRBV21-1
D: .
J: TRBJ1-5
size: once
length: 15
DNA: TGTGCCAGCAGCAAACAGAATGGCGGTATTCAGCCCCAGCATTTT
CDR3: CASSKQNGGIQPQHF

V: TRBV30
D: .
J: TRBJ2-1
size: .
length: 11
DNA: TGTGCCGGAGCGGCCTACAATGAGCAGTTCTTC
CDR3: CAGAAYNEQFF

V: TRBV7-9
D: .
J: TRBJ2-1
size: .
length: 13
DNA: TGTGCCAGCAGCTTACAGGGGTCGAATGAGCAGTTCTTC
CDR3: CASSLQGSNEQFF

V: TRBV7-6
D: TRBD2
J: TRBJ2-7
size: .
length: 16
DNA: TGTGCCAGCAGCTTAGGGCAGCGGGAGGGTTTTAGCGAGCAGTACTTC
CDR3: CASSLGQREGFSEQYF

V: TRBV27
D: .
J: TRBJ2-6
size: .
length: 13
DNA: TGTGCCAGCGGCTTATCTGGGGCCAACGTCCTGACTTTC
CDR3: CASGLSGANVLTF

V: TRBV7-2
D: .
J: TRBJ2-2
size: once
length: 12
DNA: TGTGCCAGCAGCCAATACACCGGGGAGCTGTTTTTT
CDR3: CASSQYTGELFF

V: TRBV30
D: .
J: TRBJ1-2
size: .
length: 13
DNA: TGTGCCTGGAGTGTCAAGGGGCCCTATGGCTACACCTTC
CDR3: CAWSVKGPYGYTF

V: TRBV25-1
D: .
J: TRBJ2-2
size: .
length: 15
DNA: TGTGCCAGCAGGATTTCGGGGCTAAACACCGGGGAGCTGTTTTTT
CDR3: CASRISGLNTGELFF

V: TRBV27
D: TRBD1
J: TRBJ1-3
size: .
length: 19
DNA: TGTGCCAGCAGTCCCCGGGACACAGGAGGGGGCCTCTCTGGAAACACCATATATTTT
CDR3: CASSPRDTGGGLSGNTIYF

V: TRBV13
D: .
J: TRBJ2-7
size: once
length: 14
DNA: TGTGCCAGCAGCTTAGGGACAGCACCCTACGAGCAGTACTTC
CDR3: CASSLGTAPYEQYF

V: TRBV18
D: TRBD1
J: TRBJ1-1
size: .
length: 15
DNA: TGTGCCAGCTCACCACGGGACAGTCCCTTTACTGAAGCTTTCTTT
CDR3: CASSPRDSPFTEAFF

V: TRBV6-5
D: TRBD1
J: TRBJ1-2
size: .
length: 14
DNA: TGTGCCAGCAGTTTCACAGGGGGTGCCTATGGCTACACCTTC
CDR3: CASSFTGGAYGYTF

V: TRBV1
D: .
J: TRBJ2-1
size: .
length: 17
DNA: TGCACCAGCAGCCAAAGACCCAGCCCTCTAGCGACGGATGAGCAGTTCTTC
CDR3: CTSSQRPSPLATDEQFF

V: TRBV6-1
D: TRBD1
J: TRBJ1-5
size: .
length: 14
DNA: TGTGCCAGCAGCGGGACAGGGTATGGTCAGCCCCAGCATTTT
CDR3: CASSGTGYGQPQHF

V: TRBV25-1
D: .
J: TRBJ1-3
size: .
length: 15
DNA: TGTGCCAGCACAATAAGTGAAGGGCCTGGAAACACCATATATTTT
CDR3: CASTISEGPGNTIYF

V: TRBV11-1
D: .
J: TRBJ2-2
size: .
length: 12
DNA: TGTGCCAGCAGCCGGCCCACCGGGGAGCTGTTTTTT
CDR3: CASSRPTGELFF

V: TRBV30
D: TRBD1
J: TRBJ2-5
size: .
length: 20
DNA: TGTGCCTGGAGTGGCCTTAGCGGGACAGGGGTGTTCGCCGCCCAAGAGACCCAGTACTTC
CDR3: CAWSGLSGTGVFAAQETQYF

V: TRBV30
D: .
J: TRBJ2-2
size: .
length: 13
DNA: TGTGCCTGGAGTGGTGGGGGCATCGGGGAGCTGTTTTTT
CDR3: CAWSGGGIGELFF